This TCR beta chain was captured in a study of regulatory T cells in long-lasting Graves disease. Points from the study as a whole: Accuracy may have been reduced by the small sample size. Persistent patients shared more public clonotypes (approximately 2,700) than newly diagnosed patients (about 1,000). Patients with persistent disease showed a bias toward TRBV28, TRBJ1-2 and TRBJ2-5.

With iRepertoire HTBI primers and Arm-PCR of CDR3 regions, TCR beta libraries were built. In the original workflow: Across samples, more than 55 TRBV and some 15 TRBJ segments were found. Each CDR3 protein is one row after TCRdb ran MiXCR on the multiplex PCR reads. TCRdb assigned the V and J calls; the authors' analysis was not used. Of roughly 450,000 distinct CDR3 sequences in the sample, roughly a quarter were seen once. Trimming shortened V by 3 bases and J by 2 bases, and 9 bases separated the two germline ends. The CDR3 runs to 14 residues. Germline-derived CDR1 and CDR2 are MNHEY and SVGAGI. This clonotype was observed at least ten times. Its antigen remains unidentified. Indicated time point: persistent/refractory GD, antithyroid drugs over 5 years with positive TRAb. Following extraction of RNA from PBMCs, that RNA was used to make the TCR library.

The rearrangement joins TRBV6-5 to TRBJ2-3; D is unresolved. The material was peripheral blood mononuclear cells (PBMCs), obtained when the disease was refractory, from a patient treated with antithyroid drugs. The source is a female donor with Graves disease. CDR3 residues: CASSYVIPTDTQYF. CDR3 in DNA: TGTGCCAGCAGTTATGTCATCCCCACAGATACGCAGTATTTT.